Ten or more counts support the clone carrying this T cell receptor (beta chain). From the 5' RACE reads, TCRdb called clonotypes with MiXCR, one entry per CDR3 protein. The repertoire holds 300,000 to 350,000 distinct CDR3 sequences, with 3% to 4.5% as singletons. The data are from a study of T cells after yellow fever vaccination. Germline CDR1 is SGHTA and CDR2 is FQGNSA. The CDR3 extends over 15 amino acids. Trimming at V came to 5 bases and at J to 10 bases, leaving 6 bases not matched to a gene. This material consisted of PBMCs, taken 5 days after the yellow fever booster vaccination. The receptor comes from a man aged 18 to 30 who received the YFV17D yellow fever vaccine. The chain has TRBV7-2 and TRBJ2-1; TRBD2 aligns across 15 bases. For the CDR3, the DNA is TGTGCCAGCAGCCCCCGGACTAGCGGGGGGGAGGAGCAGTTCTTC. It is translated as CASSPRTSGGEEQFF.